A selection of T cell receptor beta chains follows, all from one sample in a study of blood T cell repertoires in COVID-19. Only in-frame clones appear in the TCRdb table, and some are missing; sequencing was by immunoSEQ multiplex PCR. Counted here are a few hundred thousand clones, 80% to 85% occurring once; the ten biggest clones make up 4.5% to 5.5%. Material for sequencing was peripheral blood. The source of these receptors is a woman in her fifties or sixties who had recovered from COVID-19. CDR3s leave out the opening cysteine and the closing phenylalanine or tryptophan. Fields, in order: V gene, CDR3 protein.

v_gene: TRBV3-1/TRBV3-2; CDR3aa: ASSLGRGGGTDTQY
v_gene: TRBV15; CDR3aa: ATSDGGLAGAPTDTQY
v_gene: TRBV7-8; CDR3aa: ASSFLRSGANVLT
v_gene: TRBV5-1; CDR3aa: ASSPPRAGGRGGELF
v_gene: TRBV4-3; CDR3aa: ASSYITGGGYGYT
v_gene: TRBV6-5; CDR3aa: ASSTTSGGAYEQY
v_gene: TRBV29-1; CDR3aa: SVEDERLNTEAF
v_gene: TRBV6-5; CDR3aa: ASPGQEFNQPQH
v_gene: TRBV5-1; CDR3aa: ASSLDRGGFAGELF
v_gene: TRBV19; CDR3aa: ASAVMGSTGYGYT
v_gene: TRBV3-1/TRBV3-2; CDR3aa: ASSLRTGVKGNEQF
v_gene: TRBV27; CDR3aa: ASSYGTDHSQGTEAF
v_gene: TRBV29-1; CDR3aa: SVDLGQGYEQY
v_gene: TRBV19; CDR3aa: ASSIGLAAGELF
v_gene: TRBV5-1; CDR3aa: ASSAVASEADTEAF
v_gene: TRBV6-5; CDR3aa: ASSRDSSNYGYT
v_gene: TRBV7-6; CDR3aa: ASSSGWPPWAYEQY
v_gene: TRBV7-6; CDR3aa: ASSIGTGGYTIY
v_gene: TRBV5-1; CDR3aa: ASSPTSREGGELF
v_gene: TRBV6-5; CDR3aa: ASRPRRQSNYGYT
v_gene: TRBV19; CDR3aa: ASRLAGADEQY
v_gene: TRBV20-1; CDR3aa: SASSFRTSANNEQF
v_gene: TRBV2; CDR3aa: ASSERQGTDTQY
v_gene: TRBV30; CDR3aa: AYYTGLETNTEAF
v_gene: TRBV30; CDR3aa: AWSLRAYYNEQF
v_gene: TRBV7-9; CDR3aa: ASSLAAGISYEQY
v_gene: TRBV5-1; CDR3aa: ASSSTGGDTEAF
v_gene: TRBV15; CDR3aa: ATSSFRQGPQH
v_gene: TRBV5-4; CDR3aa: ASSFGDRLYEQY
v_gene: TRBV27; CDR3aa: ASSPTRDTEAF
v_gene: TRBV4-1; CDR3aa: ASSQPLQGDDGELF
v_gene: TRBV9; CDR3aa: ASSSRDSNQPQH
v_gene: TRBV29-1; CDR3aa: SVGTGGSSYEQY
v_gene: TRBV7-3; CDR3aa: ASSFGGLTGELF
v_gene: TRBV10-3; CDR3aa: AISSPGPGIQY
v_gene: TRBV19; CDR3aa: ASSEGEGWTQY
v_gene: TRBV5-1; CDR3aa: ASSPTGTYTDTQY
v_gene: TRBV7-2; CDR3aa: ASSPVGGGTSGQQF
v_gene: TRBV2; CDR3aa: ASSSGGAGDEQF
v_gene: TRBV5-4; CDR3aa: ASSLGGRTQETQY
v_gene: TRBV9; CDR3aa: ASSRQGLNTEAF
v_gene: TRBV5-5; CDR3aa: ASRLEFQGANTIY
v_gene: TRBV7-9; CDR3aa: ASSLRGGTGELF
v_gene: TRBV10-3; CDR3aa: AISQGQGRGYT
v_gene: TRBV28; CDR3aa: ASSLWMGALYNYGYT
v_gene: TRBV30; CDR3aa: AWSVQGVTEAF
v_gene: TRBV5-1; CDR3aa: ASSVQGGYNEQF
v_gene: TRBV7-2; CDR3aa: ASSLATQGKTEAF
v_gene: TRBV5-1; CDR3aa: ASSPLGTSGGGDTQY
v_gene: TRBV28; CDR3aa: ASSSLLLAGFYNEQF
v_gene: TRBV3-1/TRBV3-2; CDR3aa: ASSQAGLGETQY